Below are 23 T cell receptor beta chains sequenced from a single sample in a study of blood T cell repertoires in COVID-19. Assay: immunoSEQ multiplex PCR; the TCRdb copy retains only in-frame clones and omits some. The table records fewer than 500,000 clones, about 89% of them present only once. The sequencing sample was made of PBMCs or T cells enriched from blood (not recorded which). The receptor set was obtained from a man aged 25 to 40 who had recovered from COVID-19.

Of note for this clone: In the same sample, other DNA sequences code for this CDR3. The chain carries TRBV12-3 or TRBV12-4 and TRBJ2-3, with D hard to call. V dropped 3 bases and J dropped 6 bases, with 4 bases sitting between them. This CDR3 has 11 amino acids. The DNA for the CDR3 is TGTGCCAGCAGTTTTCTGGATACGCAGTATTTT. This encodes CASSFLDTQYF.

The chain has TRBV5-4 and TRBJ2-1, with D tentatively TRBD1 (5 bases). Trimming took 1 base from V and 4 from J, leaving 6 bases between them. Germline-derived CDR1 and CDR2 are SGHNT and YYREEE (reference sequence). The length of the CDR3 is 13 residues. Here the CDR3 DNA reads TGTGCCAGCAGCTTGTACAGGTACAATGAGCAGTTCTTC. Residues: CASSLYRYNEQFF. Combining the CDR3 with reference TRBV5-4 and TRBJ2-1 gives the whole variable domain ETGVTQSPTHLIKTRGQQVTLRCSSQSGHNTVSWYQQALGQGPQFIFQYYREEENGRGNFPPRFSGLQFPNYSSELNVNALELDDSALYLCASSLYRYNEQFFGPGTRLTVL.

V gene TRBV4-1 combines with J gene TRBJ1-2, with D maybe TRBD1 (6 bases). This CDR3 region has 14 residues. Germline CDR1 reads MGHRA; CDR2 reads YSYEKL. V lost 6 bases, J lost 3 bases, and 14 bases lay in between. This CDR3 is CASSRQDGDYGYTF. The CDR3 DNA reads as TGCGCCAGCAGTCGACAGGATGGGGACTATGGCTACACCTTC.

This chain links TRBV12-3 or TRBV12-4 with TRBJ1-2; 8 bases match TRBD1. The length of the CDR3 is 13 residues. J lost 6 bases, V lost 3 bases, and 3 bases had no gene match. The CDR3 region has the DNA TGTGCCAGCAGTTTGGCAGGGGGCCATGGCTACACCTTC. This translates into CASSLAGGHGYTF.

This chain links TRBV27 with TRBJ2-2; D possibly corresponds to TRBD2 (6 bases). V was clipped by 3 bases and J by 4 bases, with 12 bases between them. From germline, CDR1 is MNHEY and CDR2 SMNVEV (reference sequence). The CDR3 is 15 residues long. The CDR3 loop reads CASSFGGTITGELFF. CDR3 coding DNA: TGTGCCAGCAGTTTCGGAGGGACCATCACCGGGGAGCTGTTTTTT.

V usage is TRBV5-4 and J usage is TRBJ1-2; perhaps TRBD1 as D (5 bases). The V gene's germline CDR1 is SGHNT and CDR2 YYREEE (reference sequence). The CDR3 extends over 12 amino acids. Trimming removed 0 bases at V and 8 bases at J, with 8 bases between. The CDR3 sequence: CASSLADNGYTF. CDR3 coding DNA: TGTGCCAGCAGCTTGGCGGACAACGGCTACACCTTC.

V is TRBV7-8 and J is TRBJ2-3, with D possibly TRBD1 on 6 matching bases. Deletions cut 0 bases from V and 1 base from J, with 8 bases between. This CDR3 comprises 15 residues. Looked up from germline, CDR1 is SGHVS and CDR2 is FQNEAQ. CDR3 bases: TGTGCCAGCAGCTTAGCGGGGGCCGGCACAGATACGCAGTATTTT. It translates to CASSLAGAGTDTQYF.

The V call is TRBV4-1, the J call TRBJ1-2; D is unresolved. The V gene's germline CDR1 is MGHRA and CDR2 YSYEKL. Trimming pared 0 bases from V and 2 bases from J, leaving 10 bases between. This CDR3 has 15 amino acids. The CDR3 DNA reads TGCGCCAGCAGCCAAGAAAGCGCTTACAACTATGGCTACACCTTC. This gives the protein CASSQESAYNYGYTF.

V is TRBV10-3 and J is TRBJ1-3; D unclear. In germline, CDR1 is ENHRY, CDR2 SYGVKD. V was shortened by 2 bases and J by 0 bases, with 5 bases between the two germline ends. The CDR3 has 14 amino acids. CDR3 DNA: TGTGCCATCAGTGAGAGGAGCTCTGGAAACACCATATATTTT. Its translation is CAISERSSGNTIYF.

The J gene is TRBJ1-2, the V gene TRBV11-2; TRBD1 matches at 8 bases. The trim removed 5 bases at V and 3 bases at J, leaving 2 bases unmatched. CDR3 length: 13 residues. CDR1 is SGHAT, CDR2 FQNNGV, per germline. The CDR3 protein is CASSPDRDYGYTF. In DNA, the CDR3 is TGTGCCAGCAGCCCGGACAGGGACTATGGCTACACCTTC.

This chain connects TRBV27 to TRBJ2-2; 7 nucleotides line up with TRBD1. The CDR3 is 16 residues long. Trimming took 4 bases from V and 6 from J; bases not matched to a gene: 11. Per the germline V gene, CDR1 is MNHEY and CDR2 is SMNVEV (reference sequence). In DNA form, the CDR3 reads TGTGCCAGCAGTTACTCAACAGGGGCGTCGGCCGGGGAGCTGTTTTTT. It encodes CASSYSTGASAGELFF.

This clone appeared many times. V is TRBV2 and J is TRBJ1-1, with a possible D match to TRBD1 (6 bases). The germline V gene encodes CDR1 SNHLY and CDR2 FYNNEI. V was pared by 4 bases and J by 2 bases, with 8 bases between. The CDR3 runs 13 residues. The CDR3 protein is CASSGDTNTEAFF. CDR3 sequence (DNA): TGTGCCAGCAGTGGGGACACTAACACTGAAGCTTTCTTT.

The chain is built from TRBV19 and TRBJ1-3, with a weak D call TRBD1 (5 bases). The CDR3 sequence is 15 residues long. Trimming stripped 4 bases from V and 0 bases from J, with 10 bases between. Germline CDR1 and CDR2: LNHDA and SQIVND (reference sequence). The CDR3 protein is CASSNTGSSGNTIYF. Written as DNA, the CDR3 is TGTGCCAGTAGTAACACAGGCAGCTCTGGAAACACCATATATTTT.

A single count supports this clone. This chain's CDR3 is CASSLVLVTEAFF. The CDR3, as DNA: TGTGCCAGCAGCTTAGTGTTAGTCACTGAAGCTTTCTTT. The chain recombines TRBV7-2 with TRBJ1-1; D gene unclear. The V gene lost 1 base and the J gene lost 4 bases, with 7 bases spanning the gap. The germline CDR1 and CDR2 sequences are SGHTA and FQGNSA. The CDR3 covers 13 residues.

A note on this clone: Other DNA sequences in the same sample also yield this CDR3. V usage is TRBV5-4 and J usage is TRBJ1-2; D is unclear. Between the trimmed V and J ends, which lost 0 bases and 1 base, there was a span of 4 bases. Per the germline V gene, CDR1 is SGHNT and CDR2 is YYREEE (reference sequence). This CDR3 is 13 amino acids long. The CDR3 reads CASSLDSNYGYTF. The CDR3 region has the DNA TGTGCCAGCAGCTTGGACAGTAACTATGGCTACACCTTC.

The J gene is TRBJ2-1, the V gene TRBV24-1, with D tentatively TRBD1 (5 bases). The V end lost 2 bases, the J end lost 5 bases, and 21 bases lay between the germline ends. This CDR3 contains 18 residues. CDR1 and CDR2 from the germline V gene are KGHDR and SFDVKD. Here the CDR3 DNA reads TGTGCCACCAGTGATTCCAGGGCGTCGCGTGATTCGCACAATGAGCAGTTCTTC. Residues: CATSDSRASRDSHNEQFF.

The rearrangement joins TRBV3-1 (or the pseudogene TRBV3-2) to TRBJ2-7, with 9 bases identical to TRBD1. The CDR3 is 13 residues long. CDR1 is LGHDT, CDR2 YNNKEL, per germline (reference sequence). V lost 3 bases to trimming and J lost 6 bases; unmatched junction nucleotides: 3. DNA for the CDR3: TGTGCCAGCAGCCAGGGACAGGGAGTCGAGCAGTACTTC. Translation: CASSQGQGVEQYF.

The chain carries TRBV2 and TRBJ2-7; weak D call: TRBD1 (6 bases). The CDR3 length is 14 residues. Trimming left V 8 bases short and J 2 bases short, with 16 bases between. The V gene's germline CDR1 is SNHLY and CDR2 FYNNEI. The CDR3, as DNA: TGTGCCAGCGGACGGAGGACAGTAACCTACGAGCAGTACTTC. It is translated as CASGRRTVTYEQYF.

V is TRBV18 and J is TRBJ2-3; maybe TRBD2 (5 bases). V was trimmed by 3 bases and J by 4 bases, leaving 11 bases between them. Germline V gene lookup returns CDR1 KGHSH and CDR2 LQKENI. The CDR3 has 14 amino acids. CDR3 in amino acids: CASSPRTGSDTQYF. Written as DNA, the CDR3 is TGTGCCAGCTCACCCCGGACTGGGTCAGATACGCAGTATTTT. The full variable domain, its missing parts supplied by reference TRBV18 and TRBJ2-3, is NAGVMQNPRHLVRRRGQEARLRCSPMKGHSHVYWYRQLPEEGLKFMVYLQKENIIDESGMPKERFSAEFPKEGPSILRIQQVVRGDSAAYFCASSPRTGSDTQYFGPGTRLTVL.

The chain is built from TRBV9 and TRBJ1-3, with D possibly matching TRBD1 (6 bases). The CDR3 consists of 15 residues. V lost 7 bases, J lost 3 bases, and 17 bases lay in between. CDR1 and CDR2 from the germline V gene are SGDLS and YYNGEE. The CDR3, as DNA: TGTGCCAGCGCGGTAGGGGGGGCGCTTGGAAACACCATATATTTT. The encoded protein is CASAVGGALGNTIYF.

The V and J genes are TRBV9 and TRBJ2-4; D may be TRBD1 (5 bases). Trimming left V 4 bases short and J 8 bases short, with 16 bases between. CDR1 is SGDLS, CDR2 YYNGEE, per germline. This CDR3 is 14 amino acids long. The CDR3 sequence: CASSPNTGPDIQYF. The CDR3 coding sequence is TGTGCCAGCAGCCCCAATACAGGTCCGGACATTCAGTACTTC. The whole variable domain, remainder taken from reference TRBV9 and TRBJ2-4, is DSGVTQTPKHLITATGQRVTLRCSPRSGDLSVYWYQQSLDQGLQFLIQYYNGEERAKGNILERFSAQQFPDLHSELNLSSLELGDSALYFCASSPNTGPDIQYFGAGTRLSVL.

J is TRBJ1-1 and V is TRBV6-5; 7 nucleotides agree with TRBD1. Germline CDR1 MNHEY, CDR2 SVGAGI. The ends lost 6 bases at V and 5 bases at J; junction bases unmatched: 9. The CDR3 loop spans 14 amino acids. The CDR3 here is CASSLQGLRTEAFF. Written as DNA, the CDR3 is TGTGCCAGCAGCCTACAGGGGCTGAGGACTGAAGCTTTCTTT.

This chain's CDR3 is CASSRAGEKLFF. The CDR3 nucleotides read TGTGCCAGCAGTCGCGCGGGGGAAAAACTGTTTTTT. J is TRBJ1-4 and V is TRBV3-1 (or the pseudogene TRBV3-2), with D uncertain. Deletions cut 6 bases from V and 8 bases from J, with 10 bases between. The CDR3 is 12 residues long. Germline V CDR1 and CDR2: LGHDT, YNNKEL (reference sequence).